Shown below are 23 T cell receptor beta chains from a single sample sequenced in a study of blood T cell repertoires in COVID-19. Clones were sequenced by immunoSEQ multiplex PCR, and TCRdb holds only the in-frame ones, with some missing. Among 300,000 to 400,000 clones listed, 75% to 90% were seen once. The specimen sequenced was PBMCs or T cells enriched from blood (not recorded which). Receptor source: a man between 60 and 70 years old who had recovered from COVID-19.

V and J are TRBV16 and TRBJ1-1, with 7 bases aligning to TRBD1. The CDR3 contains 14 residues. V lost 3 bases to trimming and J lost 3 bases; unmatched junction nucleotides: 4. Germline-derived CDR1 and CDR2 are KGHSY and FQNENV. The CDR3 region has the DNA TGTGCCAGCAGCCACCAACAGGGGCACACTGAAGCTTTCTTT. This gives the protein CASSHQQGHTEAFF.

V usage is TRBV12-3 or TRBV12-4 and J usage is TRBJ2-7, with no clear D. Trimming took 2 bases from V and 3 from J, leaving 5 bases between them. There are 12 residues in the CDR3. The CDR3 loop reads CASSLKLYEQYF. In nucleotides, the CDR3 is TGTGCCAGCAGTTTAAAGCTCTACGAGCAGTACTTC.

The V and J genes are TRBV3-1 (or the pseudogene TRBV3-2) and TRBJ2-1; 9 bases match TRBD1. From germline, CDR1 is LGHDT and CDR2 YNNKEL (reference sequence). The CDR3 is 16 amino acids. V gave up 2 bases and J gave up 10 bases; unmatched junction bases: 12. CDR3 sequence: CASSQTPRDRVREQFF. CDR3 in DNA: TGTGCCAGCAGCCAAACCCCACGGGACAGGGTAAGGGAGCAGTTCTTC.

DNA for the CDR3: TGTGCCAGCAGCACGGGACTAGCGGGAGGAACGGAGACCCAGTACTTC. It is translated as CASSTGLAGGTETQYF. The V gene is TRBV5-4, the J gene TRBJ2-5, with 15 bases fitting TRBD2. Germline CDR1 SGHNT, CDR2 YYREEE (reference sequence). The CDR3 runs to 16 residues. V shed 4 bases, J shed 5 bases, and the junction held 6 bases outside the gene matches. Complete variable domain (other parts from reference TRBV5-4 and TRBJ2-5): ETGVTQSPTHLIKTRGQQVTLRCSSQSGHNTVSWYQQALGQGPQFIFQYYREEENGRGNFPPRFSGLQFPNYSSELNVNALELDDSALYLCASSTGLAGGTETQYFGPGTRLLVL.

V gene TRBV2 combines with J gene TRBJ2-1, with 11 bases matching TRBD1. With V trimmed by 6 bases and J by 9 bases, 10 bases remained unmatched. CDR1 is SNHLY, CDR2 FYNNEI, per germline. The CDR3 loop spans 15 amino acids. CDR3 region: CASRPGTGGSGEQFF. In DNA, the CDR3 is TGTGCCAGCAGACCCGGGACAGGGGGGTCTGGTGAGCAGTTCTTC. The full variable domain, rest sourced from reference TRBV2 and TRBJ2-1, is EPEVTQTPSHQVTQMGQEVILRCVPISNHLYFYWYRQILGQKVEFLVSFYNNEISEKSEIFDDQFSVERPDGSNFTLKIRSTKLEDSAMYFCASRPGTGGSGEQFFGPGTRLTVL.

This clone was counted a single time. The chain joins TRBV5-1 to TRBJ2-5, with TRBD2 identical over 10 bases. The CDR3 sequence is 16 residues long. The V gene end was trimmed by 0 bases and the J gene end by 5 bases; junction bases not matched to a gene: 7. In germline, CDR1 is SGHRS, CDR2 YFSETQ. CDR3: CASSLGSGRAVETQYF. The CDR3 DNA reads as TGCGCCAGCAGCTTGGGCAGCGGGAGGGCCGTTGAGACCCAGTACTTC.

The CDR3 nucleotides read TGTGCCAGCAGCTTGCTGGGAGTGGGAACTAATGAAAAACTGTTTTTT. It codes for CASSLLGVGTNEKLFF. V is TRBV5-6 and J is TRBJ1-4; no clear D gene. The germline V and J ends were trimmed by 1 base and 1 base, with 11 bases remaining between them. The CDR3 extends over 16 amino acids. Germline V CDR1 and CDR2: SGHDT, YYEEEE. The full variable domain, completed using reference TRBV5-6 and TRBJ1-4, is DAGVTQSPTHLIKTRGQQVTLRCSPKSGHDTVSWYQQALGQGPQFIFQYYEEEERQRGNFPDRFSGHQFPNYSSELNVNALLLGDSALYLCASSLLGVGTNEKLFFGSGTQLSVL.

This clone was recorded only once. The chain recombines TRBV5-4 with TRBJ2-2, with D unresolved. This CDR3 has 17 residues. The germline gives CDR1 SGHNT, CDR2 YYREEE (reference sequence). V dropped 0 bases and J dropped 1 base, with 13 bases sitting between them. For the CDR3, the DNA is TGTGCCAGCAGCTTGGGGGCATTAACCGGGAACACCGGGGAGCTGTTTTTT. This gives the protein CASSLGALTGNTGELFF.

The rearrangement uses TRBV27 and TRBJ1-4, with D tentatively TRBD1 (5 bases). Germline V gene lookup returns CDR1 MNHEY and CDR2 SMNVEV (reference sequence). The CDR3 runs to 14 residues. V was clipped by 6 bases and J by 1 base, with 9 bases between them. The CDR3 DNA follows: TGTGCCAGCAGCTCTGGACAAACTAATGAAAAACTGTTTTTT. Translation gives CASSSGQTNEKLFF.

This chain links TRBV10-1 with TRBJ2-1, with D hard to call. The CDR3 loop spans 12 amino acids. Looked up from germline, CDR1 is WNHNN and CDR2 is SYGVQD (reference sequence). The V end lost 0 bases, the J end lost 10 bases, and 7 bases lay between the germline ends. The CDR3 here is CASSESSREQFF. The CDR3 DNA follows: TGCGCCAGCAGTGAGTCTAGCCGAGAGCAGTTCTTC.

The rearrangement links TRBV5-4 to TRBJ2-7; D is possibly TRBD1 (5 bases). The CDR3 is 13 amino acids. Trimming cost V 0 bases and J 6 bases, with 10 bases left between them. CDR1 is SGHNT and CDR2 is YYREEE in the germline V gene (reference sequence). The CDR3 sequence is CASSLAKGAEQYF. Here the CDR3 DNA reads TGTGCCAGCAGCTTGGCGAAAGGGGCCGAGCAGTACTTC.

The chain is built from TRBV27 and TRBJ2-7; perhaps TRBD1 as D (6 bases). Germline V gene sequence: CDR1 MNHEY, CDR2 SMNVEV (reference sequence). The CDR3 spans 14 residues. The V end was cut by 3 bases, the J end by 7 bases, with 16 bases between. This CDR3 is CASSFGRGPGEQYF. In nucleotides, the CDR3 is TGTGCCAGCAGTTTCGGCAGGGGACCGGGGGAGCAGTACTTC.

V gene TRBV3-1 (or the pseudogene TRBV3-2) combines with J gene TRBJ2-5; 7 positions agree with TRBD1. Trimming cost V 1 base and J 2 bases; bases outside gene matches: 4. CDR3 size: 15 residues. Germline loops: CDR1 LGHDT, CDR2 YNNKEL (reference sequence). This CDR3 is CASSQGARGQETQYF. In DNA form, the CDR3 reads TGTGCCAGCAGCCAAGGAGCCAGGGGGCAAGAGACCCAGTACTTC.

CDR3 in amino acids: CASMRDRGLDGELFF. In DNA, the CDR3 is TGTGCCAGCATGAGGGACAGGGGGCTGGACGGGGAGCTGTTTTTT. V gene TRBV6-5 combines with J gene TRBJ2-2, with 12 bases that match TRBD1. Germline assignment: CDR1 MNHEY and CDR2 SVGAGI. The CDR3 sequence is 15 residues long. The V gene end was trimmed by 7 bases and the J gene end by 7 bases; junction bases not matched to a gene: 7.

The chain combines TRBV11-1 with TRBJ1-6; tentative D call: TRBD1 (5 bases). Trimming cost V 3 bases and J 6 bases, with 9 bases left between them. Germline CDR1 and CDR2: SGHAT and FQDESV (reference sequence). The CDR3 extends over 14 amino acids. This chain's CDR3 is CASSLETANSPLHF. CDR3 DNA: TGTGCCAGCAGCTTGGAGACAGCTAATTCACCCCTCCACTTT. Filled out from reference TRBV11-1 and TRBJ1-6, the complete variable domain reads EAEVAQSPRYKITEKSQAVAFWCDPISGHATLYWYRQILGQGPELLVQFQDESVVDDSQLPKDRFSAERLKGVDSTLKIQPAELGDSAMYLCASSLETANSPLHFGNGTRLTVT.

The chain uses TRBV20-1 and TRBJ2-1; 9 nucleotides match TRBD2. CDR3 length: 16 amino acids. Germline CDR1 reads DFQATT; CDR2 reads SNEGSKA (reference sequence). Trimming cost V 7 bases and J 7 bases; bases outside gene matches: 17. DNA of the CDR3: TGCAGTGGTAGTGACATAGGACTAGCGTTGGGGAATGAGCAGTTCTTC. Encoded protein: CSGSDIGLALGNEQFF.

In DNA, the CDR3 is TGTGCCAGTAGTCCAAATTGGAGGACTAGCACAGATACGCAGTATTTT. The encoded protein is CASSPNWRTSTDTQYF. V gene TRBV19 combines with J gene TRBJ2-3; D is perhaps TRBD2 (5 bases). The CDR3 loop spans 16 amino acids. The V end lost 5 bases, the J end lost 0 bases, and 15 bases lay between the germline ends. Per the germline V gene, CDR1 is LNHDA and CDR2 is SQIVND (reference sequence). Complete variable domain (other parts from reference TRBV19 and TRBJ2-3): DGGITQSPKYLFRKEGQNVTLSCEQNLNHDAMYWYRQDPGQGLRLIYYSQIVNDFQKGDIAEGYSVSREKKESFPLTVTSAQKNPTAFYLCASSPNWRTSTDTQYFGPGTRLTVL.

This chain joins TRBV6-5 and TRBJ1-6; D gene ambiguous. Deletions cut 4 bases from V and 4 bases from J, with 11 bases between. CDR1 and CDR2 from the germline V gene are MNHEY and SVGAGI. The CDR3 has 15 amino acids. The CDR3 coding sequence is TGTGCCAGCAGTTTGGAGGTTAGGTATAATTCACCCCTCCACTTT. Translation: CASSLEVRYNSPLHF.

This rearrangement joins TRBV6-5 to TRBJ2-3, with D maybe TRBD2 (5 bases). Trimming shortened V by 0 bases and J by 3 bases, and 10 bases separated the two germline ends. This CDR3 has 15 amino acids. Per germline, CDR1 MNHEY and CDR2 SVGAGI. CDR3 residues: CASSYSLRGTDTQYF. The DNA of the CDR3 is TGTGCCAGCAGTTACTCGTTACGGGGTACAGATACGCAGTATTTT.

The J gene is TRBJ2-7, the V gene TRBV19; 8 bases agree with TRBD1. The ends lost 3 bases at V and 3 bases at J; junction bases unmatched: 7. The germline V gene encodes CDR1 LNHDA and CDR2 SQIVND (reference sequence). This CDR3 region has 15 residues. The CDR3 is CASSMPGTGVYEQYF. CDR3 sequence (DNA): TGTGCCAGTAGTATGCCCGGGACAGGTGTCTACGAGCAGTACTTC.

Comment on this clone: This sample includes further DNA sequences coding for the same CDR3. V is TRBV5-1 and J is TRBJ1-1; TRBD1 matches at 11 bases. The CDR3 loop spans 15 amino acids. The V gene's germline CDR1 is SGHRS and CDR2 YFSETQ. V lost 4 bases to trimming and J lost 1 base; unmatched junction nucleotides: 3. CDR3 region: CASSLGQGANTEAFF. DNA of the CDR3: TGCGCCAGCAGCCTTGGACAGGGGGCGAACACTGAAGCTTTCTTT.

The J gene is TRBJ1-6, the V gene TRBV7-9; D gene unclear. V lost 6 bases to trimming and J lost 10 bases, with 19 bases between them. This CDR3 region has 15 residues. Germline CDR1 is SEHNR and CDR2 is FQNEAQ (reference sequence). CDR3 protein: CASSLDPLERSPLHF. The CDR3 DNA sequence: TGTGCCAGCAGTCTAGATCCTCTTGAGAGGTCACCCCTCCACTTT. The whole variable domain, filled in from reference TRBV7-9 and TRBJ1-6, reads DTGVSQNPRHKITKRGQNVTFRCDPISEHNRLYWYRQTLGQGPEFLTYFQNEAQLEKSRLLSDRFSAERPKGSFSTLEIQRTEQGDSAMYLCASSLDPLERSPLHFGNGTRLTVT.

The chain links TRBV20-1 to TRBJ2-3; weak D call: TRBD2 (5 bases). V shed 1 base and J shed 9 bases, with 8 bases lying between them. CDR3 length: 11 amino acids. Germline V gene data show CDR1 as DFQATT and CDR2 as SNEGSKA (reference sequence). The CDR3 loop is CSARVSDTQYF. The CDR3 DNA is TGCAGTGCTAGAGTTAGCGACACGCAGTATTTT.